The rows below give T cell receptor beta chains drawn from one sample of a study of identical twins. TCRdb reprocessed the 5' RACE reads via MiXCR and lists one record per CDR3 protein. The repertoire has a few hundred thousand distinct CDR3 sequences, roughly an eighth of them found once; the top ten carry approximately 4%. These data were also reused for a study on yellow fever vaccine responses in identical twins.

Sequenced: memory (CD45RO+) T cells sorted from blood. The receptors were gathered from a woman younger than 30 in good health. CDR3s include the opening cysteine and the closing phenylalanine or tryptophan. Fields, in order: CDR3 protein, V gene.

CDR3aa: CASSQPTGDVSYEQYF
v_gene: TRBV18

CDR3aa: CATSDPTAGGGETQYF
v_gene: TRBV24-1

CDR3aa: CASRGGNSPLHF
v_gene: TRBV28

CDR3aa: CASSPGIYEQYF
v_gene: TRBV10-2

CDR3aa: CSARVGGRNSPLHF
v_gene: TRBV20-1

CDR3aa: CSARDNRNLNTGELFF
v_gene: TRBV20-1

CDR3aa: CASSSGHPNSNQPQHF
v_gene: TRBV7-8

CDR3aa: CASSPDRATDTQYF
v_gene: TRBV2

CDR3aa: CATRAGEETQYF
v_gene: TRBV10-3

CDR3aa: CASSHPGQGDNSPLHF
v_gene: TRBV3-1

CDR3aa: CASSLSKSEELFF
v_gene: TRBV5-1

CDR3aa: CASSATSDPYNEQFF
v_gene: TRBV10-1

CDR3aa: CATSDSGQARGEQYF
v_gene: TRBV24-1

CDR3aa: CASSLLGSVSNEQYF
v_gene: TRBV5-5

CDR3aa: CASSSNGLAGDTDTQYF
v_gene: TRBV12-3/TRBV12-4

CDR3aa: CSVDGDSNTEAFF
v_gene: TRBV29-1

CDR3aa: CASRPPSAGGPKEQFF
v_gene: TRBV7-9

CDR3aa: CASRRSGGTDTQYF
v_gene: TRBV12-3/TRBV12-4

CDR3aa: CASITGGAGANVLTF
v_gene: TRBV6-2/TRBV6-3

CDR3aa: CASSLARANTGELFF
v_gene: TRBV7-6

CDR3aa: CASSSGTSDKQYF
v_gene: TRBV7-2

CDR3aa: CAISRTGDSYEQYF
v_gene: TRBV10-3

CDR3aa: CSVDEGTVIGTQYF
v_gene: TRBV29-1

CDR3aa: CAWTKGNQPQHF
v_gene: TRBV30

CDR3aa: CASSLARLAVDTQYF
v_gene: TRBV7-2

CDR3aa: CASSSGGDPQETQYF
v_gene: TRBV7-2

CDR3aa: CASSSPGLAVYEQYF
v_gene: TRBV28

CDR3aa: CASSLWVNEQFF
v_gene: TRBV5-1

CDR3aa: CSARTGTGLGETQYF
v_gene: TRBV20-1

CDR3aa: CSARAFRASTYEQYF
v_gene: TRBV20-1

CDR3aa: CAISDRGKGYNEQFF
v_gene: TRBV10-3

CDR3aa: CASSRTGTSGSYEQYF
v_gene: TRBV27

CDR3aa: CSAETGNQPQHF
v_gene: TRBV20-1

CDR3aa: CALSAPGGGYPLTDTQYF
v_gene: TRBV10-3

CDR3aa: CSASKWDEQFF
v_gene: TRBV20-1

CDR3aa: CSVGSGNEQYF
v_gene: TRBV29-1